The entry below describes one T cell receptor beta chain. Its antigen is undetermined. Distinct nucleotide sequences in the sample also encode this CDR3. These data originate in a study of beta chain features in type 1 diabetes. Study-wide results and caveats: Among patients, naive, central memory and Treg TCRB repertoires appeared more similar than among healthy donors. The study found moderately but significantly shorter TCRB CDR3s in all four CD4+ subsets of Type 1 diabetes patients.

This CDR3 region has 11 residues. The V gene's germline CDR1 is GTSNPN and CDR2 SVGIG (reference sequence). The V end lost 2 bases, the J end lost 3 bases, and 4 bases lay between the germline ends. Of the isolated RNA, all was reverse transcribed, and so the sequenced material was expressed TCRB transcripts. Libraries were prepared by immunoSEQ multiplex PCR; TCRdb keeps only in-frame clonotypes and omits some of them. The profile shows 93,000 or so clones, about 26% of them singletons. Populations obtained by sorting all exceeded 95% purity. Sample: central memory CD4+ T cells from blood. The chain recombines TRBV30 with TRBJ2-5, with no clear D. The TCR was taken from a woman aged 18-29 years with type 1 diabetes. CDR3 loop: CAWSLEETQYF. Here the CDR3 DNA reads TGTGCCTGGAGTCTCGAAGAGACCCAGTACTTC.